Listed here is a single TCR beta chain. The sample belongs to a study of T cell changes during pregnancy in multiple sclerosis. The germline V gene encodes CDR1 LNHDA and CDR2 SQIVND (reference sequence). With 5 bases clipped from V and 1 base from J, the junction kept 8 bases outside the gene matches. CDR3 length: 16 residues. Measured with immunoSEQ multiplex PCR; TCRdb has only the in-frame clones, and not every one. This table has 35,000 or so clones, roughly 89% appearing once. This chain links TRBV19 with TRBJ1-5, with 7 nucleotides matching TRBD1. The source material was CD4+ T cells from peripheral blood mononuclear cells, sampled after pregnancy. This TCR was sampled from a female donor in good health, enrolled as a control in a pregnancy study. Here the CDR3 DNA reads TGTGCCAGTAGTGGCCGACAGGGAAAGAGCAATCAGCCCCAGCATTTT. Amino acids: CASSGRQGKSNQPQHF.